This T cell receptor beta chain comes out of a study of cytotoxic CD8 clonotypes in ibrutinib-treated CLL. The CDR3 contains 14 residues. Looked up from germline, CDR1 is LGHNA and CDR2 is YSLEER. V lost 0 bases and J 10 bases, leaving 12 bases between the germline ends. Repertoires were generated with immunoSEQ multiplex PCR, while TCRdb's copy carries only in-frame clones and drops some. Among about 140,000 clones listed, less than 95% were seen once. The sample consisted of PBMCs, taken after 12 months of ibrutinib treatment. The chain employs TRBV4-3 and TRBJ1-4; the D gene is possibly TRBD1 (5 bases). The TCR originated in a human donor with chronic lymphocytic leukemia. The CDR3 loop is CASSQDRDDGKLFF. The CDR3 nucleotides are TGCGCCAGCAGCCAAGACAGGGATGATGGAAAACTGTTTTTT.